A selection of T cell receptor beta chains follows, all from one sample in a study of blood T cell repertoires in COVID-19. Measured with immunoSEQ multiplex PCR; TCRdb has only the in-frame clones, and not every one. This sample has about 120,000 clones, with 81% found just once. The sample comprised peripheral blood. These TCRs come from a woman aged 45-60 years with acute or convalescent COVID-19. The CDR3 runs from the conserved cysteine through the conserved F or W. Each record gives: V gene, clone size, J gene, CDR3 protein. Size is stated for part of the rows, as once, few or many counts, or as a class when the clone is expanded.

>TRBV7-6|-|TRBJ2-5
CASSLGGGVGIQETQYF
>TRBV7-2|-|TRBJ2-3
CASNGGLAQGGNTQYF
>TRBV5-1|-|TRBJ2-3
CASSLQLDTQYF
>TRBV20-1|once|TRBJ2-5
CSAVREETQYF
>TRBV28|-|TRBJ1-4
CASSSGGAATNEKLFF
>TRBV7-9|-|TRBJ2-3
CASSLLVGDSSTDTQYF
>TRBV3-1/TRBV3-2|-|TRBJ1-2
CASSHTGTGASGYGYTF
>TRBV5-6|once|TRBJ2-3
CASSLAGGTDTQYF
>TRBV19|once|TRBJ2-3
CASSIRSGSGTDTQYF
>TRBV6-1|-|TRBJ1-4
CASSEDPDRRYEKLFF
>TRBV7-9|-|TRBJ2-6
CASSLVEGISGANVLTF
>TRBV5-1|once|TRBJ1-4
CASSLMGQEREKLFF
>TRBV4-2|-|TRBJ2-1
CASSQDRAGGYNEQFF
>TRBV20-1|few|TRBJ1-2
CSAIPQAGYTF
>TRBV30|-|TRBJ2-1
CAWSVQGARYNEQFF
>TRBV7-2|-|TRBJ2-1
CASSVTSSSYNEQFF
>TRBV3-1/TRBV3-2|few|TRBJ1-1
CASSPRTKEAFF
>TRBV6-1|few|TRBJ2-7
CASSVAGNSYEQYF
>TRBV30|-|TRBJ1-2
CAWSRGRFNYGYTF
>TRBV5-8|-|TRBJ2-7
CASITGRPYEQYF
>TRBV4-2|-|TRBJ2-7
CASSQAEGQTYEQYF
>TRBV27|-|TRBJ1-2
CASSIQPGQATLYGYTF
>TRBV5-1|-|TRBJ2-3
CASSSTGGTDTQYF
>TRBV7-2|-|TRBJ2-5
CASSPGGRAGGETQYF
>TRBV7-3|-|TRBJ1-5
CASSLSPGSNQPQHF
>TRBV20-1|once|TRBJ2-2
CSASLPGQGAGELFF
>TRBV2|once|TRBJ2-5
CASSLGTQETQYF
>TRBV28|-|TRBJ2-5
CASSLSRDREGYVEETQYF
>TRBV9|-|TRBJ2-2
CASSVTSGRDAGELFF
>TRBV6-5|-|TRBJ2-7
CASSLRGDQSYEQYF
>TRBV5-5|-|TRBJ1-2
CASSPAFVGVGGGYTF
>TRBV11-2|few|TRBJ1-2
CASSLDPGGVWYTF
>TRBV6-6|-|TRBJ2-7
CASGDREQSSYEQYF
>TRBV12-3/TRBV12-4|-|TRBJ1-6
CASQARGLSPLHF
>TRBV5-1|-|TRBJ1-3
CASSPDTPYSGNTIYF
>TRBV19|-|TRBJ1-4
CASSITQGPRGEKLFF
>TRBV19|-|TRBJ1-5
CASSIQQGGVKQPQHF
>TRBV6-1|once|TRBJ2-2
CASSVGTGPRDTGELFF
>TRBV19|-|TRBJ1-1
CASSIPSRGNTEAFF
>TRBV19|once|TRBJ2-2
CASSTSRTGNTGELFF
>TRBV7-8|-|TRBJ1-5
CASSLGSYSQYSNQPQHF
>TRBV2|-|TRBJ1-2
CASSASQGAGYTF
>TRBV6-5|-|TRBJ2-7
CASSYSLQGIYEQYF
>TRBV28|-|TRBJ2-1
CASSPAGTTVYNEQFF
>TRBV5-1|-|TRBJ2-2
CASSLWRGGFTGELFF
>TRBV5-5|-|TRBJ2-1
CASSSPAVREQFF
>TRBV4-2|-|TRBJ1-4
CASSQGLDRGSREKLFF
>TRBV10-1|-|TRBJ2-7
CASSVEGRYEQYF
>TRBV15|-|TRBJ1-2
CATSRVSVGPRDGYTF
>TRBV10-3|-|TRBJ1-4
CAISESRQGAAANEKLFF
>TRBV2|-|TRBJ1-6
CASRQGSPLHF